This T cell receptor beta chain is from a study of T cell responses to AZD1222 COVID-19 vaccine. Study details: It was second doses at about 4 or about 12 weeks that were pooled. Study results and caveats: White British donors predominated, females outnumbered males, and clonal diversity was possibly underestimated. At baseline, just a handful of AZD1222 recipients tested seropositive. Repertoire sampling happened only post peak T cell response.

Sequencing was performed with immunoSEQ multiplex PCR; in TCRdb, only in-frame clones are kept and a portion is missing. The data contain under 95,000 clones, 75% to 90% of them singletons. In the case of this clone: Its antigen remains unknown.

Sample: peripheral blood, taken on day 0 of AZD1222 vaccination. The source is an adult in good health.

For the CDR3, the DNA is TGTGCCAGCAGCCAAGTGGATAGGGGGATTCAGTACTTC. It encodes CASSQVDRGIQYF. The chain has TRBV3-1 (or the pseudogene TRBV3-2) and TRBJ2-4; D perhaps matches TRBD1 (6 bases). Trimming left V 1 base short and J 10 bases short, with 11 bases between. This CDR3 is 13 amino acids long. In germline, CDR1 is LGHDT, CDR2 YNNKEL (reference sequence).